This paragraph covers one T cell receptor beta chain sequence. Per the germline V gene, CDR1 is SEHNR and CDR2 is FQNEAQ (reference sequence). Unmatched junction bases numbered 7, after V lost 5 bases and J lost 7 bases. This CDR3 is built from 14 residues. These data come from a study of T cell responses to AZD1222 COVID-19 vaccine. Here immunoSEQ multiplex PCR was the method, and the copy in TCRdb shows in-frame clones only, minus some. The sample contains roughly 87,000 clones, 75% to 90% of which appear only once. The J gene is TRBJ2-1, the V gene TRBV7-9, with 8 bases that match TRBD1. Sequenced here: peripheral blood, sampled 28 days after the second AZD1222 dose. This sequence was found in an adult who received the AZD1222 COVID-19 vaccine. CDR3 DNA: TGTGCCAGCAGCGCCGGGACAGGAAGGAATGAGCAGTTCTTC. Translation gives CASSAGTGRNEQFF. The full variable domain, its missing parts supplied by reference TRBV7-9 and TRBJ2-1, is DTGVSQNPRHKITKRGQNVTFRCDPISEHNRLYWYRQTLGQGPEFLTYFQNEAQLEKSRLLSDRFSAERPKGSFSTLEIQRTEQGDSAMYLCASSAGTGRNEQFFGPGTRLTVL.